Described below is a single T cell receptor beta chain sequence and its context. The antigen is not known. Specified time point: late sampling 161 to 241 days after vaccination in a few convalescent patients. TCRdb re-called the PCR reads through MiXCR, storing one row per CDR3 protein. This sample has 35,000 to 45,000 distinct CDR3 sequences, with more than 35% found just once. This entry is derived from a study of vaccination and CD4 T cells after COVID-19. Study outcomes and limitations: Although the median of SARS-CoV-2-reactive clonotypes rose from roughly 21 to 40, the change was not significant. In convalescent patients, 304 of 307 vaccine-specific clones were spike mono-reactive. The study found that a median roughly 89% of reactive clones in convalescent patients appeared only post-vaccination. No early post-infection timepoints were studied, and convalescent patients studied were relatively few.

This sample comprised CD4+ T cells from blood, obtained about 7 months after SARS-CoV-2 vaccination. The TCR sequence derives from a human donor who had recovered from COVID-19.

In nucleotides, the CDR3 is TGCGCCAGCAGTGGACCTGCTAATCAGCCCCAGCATTTT. Protein: CASSGPANQPQHF. The V gene is TRBV10-2, the J gene TRBJ1-5; D uncertain. The CDR3 contains 13 residues. CDR1 is WSHSY and CDR2 is SAAADI in the germline V gene. Trimming took 4 bases from V and 4 from J, leaving 8 bases between them.